One sample yielded the 17 T cell receptor beta chains listed below, sequenced in a study of human T cells and chemical hapten exposure. The time point was: patch test 2, 6 weeks after DPC sensitization. Sample treatment: therapeutic diphenylcyclopropenone sensitization with weekly scalp DPC. TCRdb reprocessed the RACE reads with MiXCR, giving one entry per CDR3 protein. The repertoire holds under 100,000 distinct CDR3 sequences, with 10% as singletons. This material consisted of whole blood, taken in connection with sensitization to the hapten diphenylcyclopropenone (DPC). These receptors originate from a woman aged 25 to 39 with alopecia areata. Some clones in this sample may be carry-over from other donors' samples.

This clonotype was counted many times. The chain is built from TRBV6-2 or TRBV6-3 and TRBJ2-7, with a possible D match to TRBD2 (5 bases). The germline gives CDR1 MNHEY, CDR2 SVGEGT. V was clipped by 8 bases and J by 2 bases, with 7 bases between them. CDR3 length: 11 residues. CDR3 in amino acids: CASGGPYEQYF. Written as DNA, the CDR3 is TGTGCCAGCGGAGGACCCTACGAGCAGTACTTC.

There are many counts of this clonotype. The V gene is TRBV12-3 or TRBV12-4, the J gene TRBJ1-2, with TRBD1 as a possible D gene (6 bases). The CDR3 spans 13 residues. Trimming shortened V by 6 bases and J by 2 bases, and 10 bases separated the two germline ends. The DNA of the CDR3 is TGTGCCAGCAGCCCCACAGGGAACTATGGCTACACCTTC. The encoded protein is CASSPTGNYGYTF.

This clonotype occurred many times. The chain employs TRBV12-3 or TRBV12-4 and TRBJ1-5; no reliable D call. The CDR3 is made up of 15 amino acids. Trimming cost V 3 bases and J 6 bases, with 15 bases left between them. The CDR3 DNA sequence: TGTGCCAGCAGTTTCTCCATGGGGAATGGTCAGCCCCAGCATTTT. Its protein product is CASSFSMGNGQPQHF.

This clonotype was counted many times. The chain employs TRBV10-3 and TRBJ2-7; TRBD1 or TRBD2 may be the D gene (5 bases each). V lost 6 bases and J lost 5, with 17 bases in between. The CDR3 consists of 14 residues. The germline V gene encodes CDR1 ENHRY and CDR2 SYGVKD. CDR3 amino acids: CAIRGQGAGDEQYF. In DNA, the CDR3 is TGTGCCATCAGAGGTCAAGGGGCCGGGGACGAGCAGTACTTC.

The table lists this clonotype with a few counts. This CDR3 is CASSEGHRNQPQHF. The DNA of the CDR3 is TGTGCCAGCAGCGAGGGACACCGAAATCAGCCCCAGCATTTT. The gene calls are TRBV6-1 and TRBJ1-5, with TRBD1 as a possible D gene (6 bases). The V gene lost 6 bases and the J gene lost 4 bases, with 13 bases spanning the gap. The CDR3 runs 14 residues. The germline V gene has CDR1 MNHNS and CDR2 SASEGT.

In its sample, this clonotype was seen many times. This chain links TRBV2 with TRBJ1-1; D remains ambiguous. CDR3 length equals 12 residues. Looked up from germline, CDR1 is SNHLY and CDR2 is FYNNEI. V lost 6 bases and J 5 bases, leaving 10 bases between the germline ends. CDR3 coding DNA: TGTGCCAGCAGCGCGGACGGAACTGAAGCTTTCTTT. Its protein product is CASSADGTEAFF. Complete variable domain (other parts from reference TRBV2 and TRBJ1-1): EPEVTQTPSHQVTQMGQEVILRCVPISNHLYFYWYRQILGQKVEFLVSFYNNEISEKSEIFDDQFSVERPDGSNFTLKIRSTKLEDSAMYFCASSADGTEAFFGQGTRLTVV.

This clonotype was seen repeatedly, ten times or more. V gene TRBV28 combines with J gene TRBJ1-5; D unresolved. Germline V gives CDR1 MDHEN, CDR2 SYDVKM. The V end was cut by 7 bases, the J end by 7 bases, with 20 bases between. The CDR3 runs to 15 residues. CDR3 amino acids: CASNNIGGEGQPQHF. As DNA, the CDR3 is TGTGCCAGCAATAATATCGGCGGGGAAGGGCAGCCCCAGCATTTT.

This clonotype was counted many times. This chain links TRBV30 with TRBJ1-1; 7 nucleotides line up with TRBD1. CDR3 length equals 15 residues. CDR1 is GTSNPN, CDR2 SVGIG, per germline (reference sequence). V lost 1 base to trimming and J lost 5 bases; unmatched junction nucleotides: 10. The CDR3 DNA is TGTGCCTGGAGTGGGGTGACAGGGAAGGGGACTGAAGCTTTCTTT. Its protein is CAWSGVTGKGTEAFF. The complete variable domain, with remaining parts taken from reference TRBV30 and TRBJ1-1, reads SQTIHQWPATLVQPVGSPLSLECTVEGTSNPNLYWYRQAAGRGLQLLFYSVGIGQISSEVPQNLSASRPQDRQFILSSKKLLLSDSGFYLCAWSGVTGKGTEAFFGQGTRLTVV.

This clonotype has just a few counts. This chain uses TRBV20-1 with TRBJ2-1, with TRBD2 matching over 11 bases. Germline assignment: CDR1 DFQATT and CDR2 SNEGSKA (reference sequence). The CDR3 runs 14 residues. Trimming at V came to 5 bases and at J to 7 bases, leaving 7 bases not matched to a gene. CDR3 in amino acids: CSAVGLAGPNEQFF. The CDR3 coding sequence is TGCAGTGCTGTAGGACTAGCGGGTCCGAATGAGCAGTTCTTC.

This clonotype was detected only a few times. The chain links TRBV29-1 to TRBJ1-3; 9 nucleotides match TRBD1. The CDR3 contains 17 residues. CDR1 is SQVTM and CDR2 is ANQGSEA in the germline V gene. V lost 3 bases and J lost 4; bases outside the gene matches: 13. The CDR3 DNA reads as TGCAGCGTTGATAGCTATCCGGGACAGGGTTCGGGAAACACCATATATTTT. As protein: CSVDSYPGQGSGNTIYF.

V and J are TRBV28 and TRBJ2-3; D is undetermined. V lost 5 bases and J 2 bases, leaving 8 bases between the germline ends. Germline V lookup: CDR1 MDHEN, CDR2 SYDVKM. The CDR3 is 13 amino acids. CDR3 coding DNA: TGTGCCAGCAGTAACCCCGCCACAGATACGCAGTATTTT. Amino acid sequence: CASSNPATDTQYF.

Many counts were recorded for this clonotype. The chain recombines TRBV11-3 with TRBJ2-3; 11 nucleotides match TRBD2. The CDR3 loop spans 20 amino acids. From germline, CDR1 is SGHNT and CDR2 YENEEA. V was pared by 5 bases and J by 3 bases, with 19 bases of the junction left unmatched. The CDR3 DNA is TGTGCCAGCAGCCCCTACCTAGCGGGGGGACCACATACACCTACAGATACGCAGTATTTT. This translates into CASSPYLAGGPHTPTDTQYF. The full variable domain, with the rest looked up from reference TRBV11-3 and TRBJ2-3, is EAGVVQSPRYKIIEKKQPVAFWCNPISGHNTLYWYLQNLGQGPELLIRYENEEAVDDSQLPKDRFSAERLKGVDSTLKIQPAELGDSAVYLCASSPYLAGGPHTPTDTQYFGPGTRLTVL.

This clonotype was counted ten times or more. The genes are TRBV27 and TRBJ2-7; D possibly corresponds to TRBD2 (6 bases). The germline gives CDR1 MNHEY, CDR2 SMNVEV (reference sequence). This CDR3 is built from 14 residues. Trimming removed 5 bases from V and 7 bases from J, with 18 bases in between. The CDR3 reads CASSGTGTPEEQYF. DNA for the CDR3: TGTGCCAGCAGTGGGACCGGGACTCCGGAGGAGCAGTACTTC.

The chain recombines TRBV24-1 with TRBJ1-1; D unresolved. The V and J ends lost 7 bases and 8 bases respectively, with 13 bases between them. Germline lookup yields CDR1 KGHDR and CDR2 SFDVKD. The CDR3 runs to 12 residues. CDR3 DNA sequence: TGTGCCACCAGCAGTGGGAGAACGGAAGCTTTCTTT. Protein: CATSSGRTEAFF.

There are many counts of this clonotype. This rearrangement joins TRBV6-2 or TRBV6-3 to TRBJ2-7; 9 positions match TRBD1. The germline CDR1 and CDR2 sequences are MNHEY and SVGEGT. The CDR3 runs to 15 residues. J lost 2 bases, V lost 6 bases, and 8 bases had no gene match. CDR3 amino acids: CASSSGTGKTYEQYF. The CDR3, as DNA: TGTGCCAGCAGCTCTGGGACAGGGAAAACCTACGAGCAGTACTTC.

In its sample, this clonotype was seen many times. CDR3 DNA sequence: TGCAGTGCTAGGAGGGGACAGGGTATAGAGACCCAGTACTTC. Amino acid sequence: CSARRGQGIETQYF. This chain connects TRBV20-1 to TRBJ2-5, with 9 nucleotides matching TRBD1. J gave up 4 bases and V 3 bases, and 6 bases lay outside the gene matches. CDR1 and CDR2 (germline): DFQATT, SNEGSKA (reference sequence). This CDR3 region has 14 residues.

The chain couples TRBV11-2 to TRBJ2-5; D remains ambiguous. The CDR3 totals 14 residues. Germline V gives CDR1 SGHAT, CDR2 FQNNGV. The V end lost 5 bases, the J end lost 2 bases, and 12 bases lay between the germline ends. CDR3 loop: CASSPTRSQETQYF. CDR3 nucleotide sequence: TGTGCCAGCAGCCCAACAAGGAGTCAAGAGACCCAGTACTTC.